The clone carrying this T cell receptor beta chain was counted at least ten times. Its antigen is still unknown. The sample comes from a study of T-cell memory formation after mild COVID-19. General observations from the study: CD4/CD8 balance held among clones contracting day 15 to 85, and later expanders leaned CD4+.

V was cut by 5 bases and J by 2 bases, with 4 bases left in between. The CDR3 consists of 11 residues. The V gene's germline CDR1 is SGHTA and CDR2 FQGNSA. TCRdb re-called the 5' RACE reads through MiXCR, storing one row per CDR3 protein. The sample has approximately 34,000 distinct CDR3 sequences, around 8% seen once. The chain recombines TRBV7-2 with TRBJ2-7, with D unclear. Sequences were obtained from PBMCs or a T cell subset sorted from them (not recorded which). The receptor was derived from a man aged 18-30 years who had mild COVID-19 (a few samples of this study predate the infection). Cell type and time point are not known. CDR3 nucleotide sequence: TGTGCCAGCAGCACCACCTACGAGCAGTACTTC. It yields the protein CASSTTYEQYF.